Shown below are 11 T cell receptor beta chains from a single sample sequenced in a study of T cells in Graves' hyperthyroidism and ophthalmopathy. RNA transcripts were the template for amplifying TCR beta CDR3 regions. First-round RT-PCR with HTBI primers amplified the TCR CDR3 region. One entry per CDR3 protein, called by TCRdb with MiXCR from the multiplex PCR reads. Among about 300,000 distinct CDR3 sequences listed, about 19% were seen once. Material for sequencing was blood. Receptor source: a man in his fifties or sixties with Graves' ophthalmopathy.

The CDR3 region has the DNA TGTGCCAGCTCACCAGACGGGATGGAGGGGGAGCTGTTTTTT. Residues: CASSPDGMEGELFF. The chain combines TRBV18 with TRBJ2-2, with D tentatively TRBD2 (5 bases). The CDR3 spans 14 residues. Germline loops: CDR1 KGHSH, CDR2 LQKENI. The V end lost 2 bases, the J end lost 8 bases, and 12 bases lay between the germline ends.

This sequence joins TRBV7-2 and TRBJ2-1; 7 bases align to TRBD2. The V segment lost 4 bases and the J segment 3 bases; nucleotides outside the gene matches: 3. Germline V gene sequence: CDR1 SGHTA, CDR2 FQGNSA. The CDR3 contains 14 residues. The DNA of the CDR3 is TGTGCCAGCAGCTCCGGGACTAACTACAATGAGCAGTTCTTC. As protein: CASSSGTNYNEQFF.

In this sample, this clonotype turned up many times. V is TRBV4-2 and J is TRBJ1-2; 9 bases map to TRBD1. The CDR3 consists of 14 residues. Trimming removed 6 bases from V and 5 bases from J; junction bases left unmatched: 7. The V gene's germline CDR1 is LGHNA and CDR2 YNFKEQ. The CDR3 sequence is CASRRTGEQYGYTF. CDR3 in DNA: TGTGCCAGCAGACGGACAGGGGAGCAGTATGGCTACACCTTC.

Concerning this clonotype itself: A single base separates this from a much larger clone, so it may be a read error. The chain couples TRBV18 to TRBJ2-7; D ambiguous. CDR3 length equals 12 residues. CDR1 KGHSH and CDR2 LQKENI come from the germline V gene. The CDR3 is CANSPKGNEQYF. The CDR3 DNA follows: TGTGCCAACTCACCAAAGGGAAACGAGCAGTACTTC.

This clonotype was seen many times. The rearrangement uses TRBV5-6 and TRBJ1-1; D is possibly TRBD1 (5 bases). Trimming took 2 bases from V and 1 from J, leaving 12 bases between them. The CDR3 spans 15 residues. The V gene's germline CDR1 is SGHDT and CDR2 YYEEEE. The CDR3 sequence: CASSLLRGSNTEAFF. The CDR3 bases are TGTGCCAGCAGCTTACTGAGGGGATCGAACACTGAAGCTTTCTTT.

The rearrangement uses TRBV6-1 and TRBJ2-5; 7 bases agree with TRBD1. Germline V gives CDR1 MNHNS, CDR2 SASEGT. This CDR3 has 13 amino acids. V was pared by 8 bases and J by 5 bases, with 8 bases of the junction left unmatched. CDR3 DNA: TGTGCCAGCGGACAGGCGAGATGGGAGACCCAGTACTTC. It specifies CASGQARWETQYF.

A few counts support this clonotype. A clone one base away is much larger, so this may be a read error. The V call is TRBV27, the J call TRBJ2-1; TRBD2 agrees at 10 bases. The length of the CDR3 is 16 residues. CDR1 is MNHEY and CDR2 is SMNVEV in the germline V gene (reference sequence). J lost 6 bases, V lost 8 bases, and 13 bases had no gene match. CDR3 protein: CASGLASGRAGNEQFF. CDR3 DNA: TGTGCCAGCGGCCTAGCGAGCGGGAGGGCCGGCAATGAGCAGTTCTTC.

This clonotype was found many times. The chain uses TRBV28 and TRBJ2-1, with D tentatively TRBD2 (5 bases). The CDR3 covers 14 residues. Germline CDR1 reads MDHEN; CDR2 reads SYDVKM. V gave up 3 bases and J gave up 2 bases, with 8 bases separating them. CDR3 protein: CASSFFGTYNEQFF. The CDR3 DNA is TGTGCCAGCAGTTTTTTCGGGACCTACAATGAGCAGTTCTTC.

The CDR3 bases are TGCGCCAGCAGCTTGTACGGGCGAGATGGCTACACCTTC. Translated, it gives CASSLYGRDGYTF. The chain has TRBV5-1 and TRBJ1-2; D unresolved. Germline loops: CDR1 SGHRS, CDR2 YFSETQ. Trimming cost V 1 base and J 6 bases, with 10 bases left between them. The CDR3 extends over 13 amino acids.

The rearrangement uses TRBV7-2 and TRBJ2-1; 12 bases match TRBD2. CDR1 is SGHTA and CDR2 is FQGNSA in the germline V gene. The V and J ends lost 3 bases and 5 bases, in that order; junction bases with no gene match: 5. The CDR3 is made up of 16 amino acids. In DNA, the CDR3 is TGTGCCAGCAGCTTGCGGACTAGCGGGGTCGACAATGAGCAGTTCTTC. This translates into CASSLRTSGVDNEQFF. Using reference TRBV7-2 and TRBJ2-1 for the parts outside the CDR3, the full variable domain is GAGVSQSPSNKVTEKGKDVELRCDPISGHTALYWYRQSLGQGLEFLIYFQGNSAPDKSGLPSDRFSAERTGGSVSTLTIQRTQQEDSAVYLCASSLRTSGVDNEQFFGPGTRLTVL.

This clonotype occurred many times. V gene TRBV13 combines with J gene TRBJ2-1; D unresolved. Germline V gene data show CDR1 as PRHDT and CDR2 as FYEKMQ (reference sequence). There are 14 residues in the CDR3. V was cut by 3 bases and J by 4 bases, with 10 bases left in between. The DNA for the CDR3 is TGTGCCAGCAGCTTCCGAGGTCCATACAATGAGCAGTTCTTC. The encoded protein is CASSFRGPYNEQFF.